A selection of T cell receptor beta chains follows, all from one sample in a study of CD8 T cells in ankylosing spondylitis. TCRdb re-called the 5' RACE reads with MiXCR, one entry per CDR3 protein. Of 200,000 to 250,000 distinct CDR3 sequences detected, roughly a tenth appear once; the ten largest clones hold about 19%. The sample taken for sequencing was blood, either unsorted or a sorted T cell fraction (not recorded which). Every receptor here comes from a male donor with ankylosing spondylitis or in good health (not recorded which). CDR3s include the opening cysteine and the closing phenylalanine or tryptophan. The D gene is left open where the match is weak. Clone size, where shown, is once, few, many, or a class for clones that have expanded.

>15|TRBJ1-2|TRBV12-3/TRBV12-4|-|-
TGTGCCAGCAGTTTAGGTCAAGGACGATCAGAGGGCTACACCTTC
CASSLGQGRSEGYTF
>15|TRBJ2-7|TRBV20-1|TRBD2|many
TGCAGTGCTAGAGATCCGACTAGCGGCTCCTACGAGCAGTACTTC
CSARDPTSGSYEQYF
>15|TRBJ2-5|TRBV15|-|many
TGTGCCACCAGCAGTGACTCGAGGGGGAAAGAGACCCAGTACTTC
CATSSDSRGKETQYF
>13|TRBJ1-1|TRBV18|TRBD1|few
TGTGCCAGCTCACCATGGGACAGCGGGGAAGCTTTCTTT
CASSPWDSGEAFF
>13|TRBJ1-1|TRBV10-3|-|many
TGTGCCATCAGTGAGAGCCGGGACACTGAAGCTTTCTTT
CAISESRDTEAFF
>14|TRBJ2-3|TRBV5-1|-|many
TGCGCCAGCAGCGGCCCCGGCCCCACAGATACGCAGTATTTT
CASSGPGPTDTQYF
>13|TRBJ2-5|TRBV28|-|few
TGTGCCAGCAGGAGCCCGGGCCAAGAGACCCAGTACTTC
CASRSPGQETQYF
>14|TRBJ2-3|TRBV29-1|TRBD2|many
TGCAGCGTTGAAGGGGGGGGGAGCACAGATACGCAGTATTTT
CSVEGGGSTDTQYF
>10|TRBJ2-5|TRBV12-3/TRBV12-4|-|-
TGTGCCAGCTGTTCGGAGACCCAGTACTTC
CASCSETQYF
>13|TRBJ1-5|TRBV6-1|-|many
TGTGCCACTGGGCGGTATAGCAATCAGCCCCAGCATTTT
CATGRYSNQPQHF
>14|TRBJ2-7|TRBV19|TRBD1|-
TGTGCCAGTAGTCTCAGGGGACAGGGCTACGAGCAGTACTTC
CASSLRGQGYEQYF
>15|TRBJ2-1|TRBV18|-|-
TGTGCCAGCTCACAACACCGGGACTGGGGCGATGAGCAGTTCTTC
CASSQHRDWGDEQFF
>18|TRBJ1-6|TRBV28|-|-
TGTGCCAGCAGTCTCCGGACAGTTCTCGGGCCCGGGAATTCACCCCTCCACTTT
CASSLRTVLGPGNSPLHF
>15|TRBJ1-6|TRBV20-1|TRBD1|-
TGCAGTGCTAGCGGTCGACAGGGTTATAATTCACCCCTCCACTTT
CSASGRQGYNSPLHF
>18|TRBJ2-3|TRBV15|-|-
TGTGCCACCAGCGGACACCCCGGAGCCCTAACACGCACAGATACGCAGTATTTT
CATSGHPGALTRTDTQYF
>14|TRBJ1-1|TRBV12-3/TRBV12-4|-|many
TGTGCCAGCAGCCAGGGGATATTCAACACTGAAGCTTTCTTT
CASSQGIFNTEAFF
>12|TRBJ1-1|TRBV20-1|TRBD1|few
TGCAGTGCCACGACAGGGGGCACTGAAGCTTTCTTT
CSATTGGTEAFF
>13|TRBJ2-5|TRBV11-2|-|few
TGTGCCAGCTCCCTTGGGGTACGAGAGACCCAGTACTTC
CASSLGVRETQYF
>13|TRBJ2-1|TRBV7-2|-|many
TGTGCCAGCAGCTTAACGGGGCAGGAAAAGCAGTTCTTC
CASSLTGQEKQFF
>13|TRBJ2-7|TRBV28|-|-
TGTGCCAGCAGCTCAGCCCAACTCTACGAGCAGTACTTC
CASSSAQLYEQYF
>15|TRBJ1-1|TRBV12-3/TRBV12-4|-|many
TGTGCCAGCAGTCTGGTGGGACTGTTCAACACTGAAGCTTTCTTT
CASSLVGLFNTEAFF
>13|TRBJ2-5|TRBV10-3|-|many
TGTGCCATCATGGGGACTTCCCAAGAGACCCAGTACTTC
CAIMGTSQETQYF
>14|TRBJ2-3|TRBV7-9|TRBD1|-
TGTGCCAGCAGATCACAGGGGGCAGGAGATACGCAGTATTTT
CASRSQGAGDTQYF
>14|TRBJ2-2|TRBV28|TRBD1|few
TGTGCCAGCGTCAGACAGGGGCGCACCGGGGAGCTGTTTTTT
CASVRQGRTGELFF
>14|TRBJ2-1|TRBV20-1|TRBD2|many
TGCAGTGCTTCTAGCGGGGTAGGTTACAATGAGCAGTTCTTC
CSASSGVGYNEQFF
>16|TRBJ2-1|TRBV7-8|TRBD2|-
TGTGCCAGCAGCTTAGCCATAGCGGGGGCCCACAATGAGCAGTTCTTC
CASSLAIAGAHNEQFF
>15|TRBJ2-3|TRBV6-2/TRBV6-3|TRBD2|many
TGTGCCAGCACCCCTGGGGGACTATTAACAGATACGCAGTATTTT
CASTPGGLLTDTQYF
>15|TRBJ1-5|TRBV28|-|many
TGTGCCAGCAGTCTCGGGTTTTCGGGTGATCAGCCCCAGCATTTT
CASSLGFSGDQPQHF